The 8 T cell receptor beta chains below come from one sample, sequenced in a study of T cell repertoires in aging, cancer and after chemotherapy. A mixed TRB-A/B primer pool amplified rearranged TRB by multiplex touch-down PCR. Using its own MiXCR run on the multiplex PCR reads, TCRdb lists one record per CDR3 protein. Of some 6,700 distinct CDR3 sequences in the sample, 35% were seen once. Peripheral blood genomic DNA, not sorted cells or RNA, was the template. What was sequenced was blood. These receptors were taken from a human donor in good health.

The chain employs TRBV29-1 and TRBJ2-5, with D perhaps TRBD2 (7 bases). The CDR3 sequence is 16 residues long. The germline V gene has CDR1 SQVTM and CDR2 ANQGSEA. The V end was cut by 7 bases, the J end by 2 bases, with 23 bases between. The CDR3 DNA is TGCAGCGCAGGTTGGGGGGGCACAGGGAGGCAAGAGACCCAGTACTTC. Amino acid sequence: CSAGWGGTGRQETQYF.

CDR3 sequence (DNA): TGTGCCAGCAGCTTAAGGGCTAGCGGGCTTTACAATGAGCAGTTCTTC. Protein sequence: CASSLRASGLYNEQFF. The J gene is TRBJ2-1, the V gene TRBV11-3, with 8 bases lining up with TRBD2. The CDR3 runs 16 residues. V was pared by 2 bases and J by 4 bases, with 7 bases of the junction left unmatched. Germline CDR1 is SGHNT and CDR2 is YENEEA.

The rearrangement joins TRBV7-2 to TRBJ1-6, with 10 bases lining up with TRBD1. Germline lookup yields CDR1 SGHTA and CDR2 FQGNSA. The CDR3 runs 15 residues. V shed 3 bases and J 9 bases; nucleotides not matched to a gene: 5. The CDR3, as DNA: TGTGCCAGCAGCTTGAGACAGGGGGCAGGTTCACCCCTCCACTTT. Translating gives CASSLRQGAGSPLHF.

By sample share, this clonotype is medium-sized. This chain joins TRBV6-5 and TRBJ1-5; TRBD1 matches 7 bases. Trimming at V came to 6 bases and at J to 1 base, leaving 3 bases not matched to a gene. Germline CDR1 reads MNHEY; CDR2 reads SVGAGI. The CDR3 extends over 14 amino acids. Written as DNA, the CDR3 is TGTGCCAGCAGATTGGACAGGAGCAATCAGCCCCAGCATTTT. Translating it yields CASRLDRSNQPQHF.

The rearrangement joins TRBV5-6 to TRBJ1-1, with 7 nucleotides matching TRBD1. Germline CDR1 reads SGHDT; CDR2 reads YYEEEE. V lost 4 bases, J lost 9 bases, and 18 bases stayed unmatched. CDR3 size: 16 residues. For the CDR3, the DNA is TGTGCCAGCAGCCCCTCGATGGGTGCAGGGGGAACTCAAGCTTTCTTT. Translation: CASSPSMGAGGTQAFF.

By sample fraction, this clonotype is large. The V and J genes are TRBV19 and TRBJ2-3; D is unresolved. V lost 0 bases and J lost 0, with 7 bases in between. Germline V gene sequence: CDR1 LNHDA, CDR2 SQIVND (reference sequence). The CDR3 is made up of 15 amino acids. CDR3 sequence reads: CASSIDVRSTDTQYF. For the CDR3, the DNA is TGTGCCAGTAGTATAGACGTGAGAAGCACAGATACGCAGTATTTT.

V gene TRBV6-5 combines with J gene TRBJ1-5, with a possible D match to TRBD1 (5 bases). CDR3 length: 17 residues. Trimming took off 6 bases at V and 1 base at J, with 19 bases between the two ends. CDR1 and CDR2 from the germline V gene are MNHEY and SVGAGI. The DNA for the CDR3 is TGTGCCAGCAGGCAGAGATCTCGGGGGTCGAGCAATCAGCCCCAGCATTTT. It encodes CASRQRSRGSSNQPQHF.

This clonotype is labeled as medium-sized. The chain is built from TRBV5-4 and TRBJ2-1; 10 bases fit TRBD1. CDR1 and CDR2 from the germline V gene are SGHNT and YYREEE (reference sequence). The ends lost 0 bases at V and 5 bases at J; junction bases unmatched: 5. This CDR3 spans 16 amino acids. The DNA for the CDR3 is TGTGCCAGCAGCTTGGGTGGGACAGGGGTTCACAATGAGCAGTTCTTC. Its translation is CASSLGGTGVHNEQFF.